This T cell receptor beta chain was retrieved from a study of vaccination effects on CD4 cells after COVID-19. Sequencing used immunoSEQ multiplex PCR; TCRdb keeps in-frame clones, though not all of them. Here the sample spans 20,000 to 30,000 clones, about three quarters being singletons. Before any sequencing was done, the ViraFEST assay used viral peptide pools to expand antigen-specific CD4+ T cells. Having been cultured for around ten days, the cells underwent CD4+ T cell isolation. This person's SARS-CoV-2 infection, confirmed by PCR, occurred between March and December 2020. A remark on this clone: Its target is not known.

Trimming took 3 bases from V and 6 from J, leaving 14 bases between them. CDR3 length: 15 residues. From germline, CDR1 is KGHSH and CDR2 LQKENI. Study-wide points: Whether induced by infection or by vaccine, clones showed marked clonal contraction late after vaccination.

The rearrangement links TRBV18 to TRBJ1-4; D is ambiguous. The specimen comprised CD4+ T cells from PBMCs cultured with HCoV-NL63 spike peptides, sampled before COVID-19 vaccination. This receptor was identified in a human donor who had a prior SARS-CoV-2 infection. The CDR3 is CASSPYAQLDEKLFF. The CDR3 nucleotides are TGTGCCAGCTCACCCTACGCACAGTTAGATGAAAAACTGTTTTTT. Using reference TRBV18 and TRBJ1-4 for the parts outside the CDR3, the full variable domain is NAGVMQNPRHLVRRRGQEARLRCSPMKGHSHVYWYRQLPEEGLKFMVYLQKENIIDESGMPKERFSAEFPKEGPSILRIQQVVRGDSAAYFCASSPYAQLDEKLFFGSGTQLSVL.